This section outlines one T cell receptor beta chain sequence together with its context. Its matching antigen is unknown. This entry comes from a study of T cell repertoires in cytomegalovirus infection. Study information: Epitope selection comprised recently identified HLA-C-restricted CMV epitopes and well-studied HLA-B-restricted CMV epitopes. From public TCR beta signatures came an indication of both CMV infection and matching HLA type.

Each CDR3 protein gets one entry after TCRdb re-called the reads with MiXCR. The data contain about 770,000 distinct CDR3 sequences, 29% of them seen just once; the ten biggest clones take up roughly 13%. Germline V gene sequence: CDR1 MDHEN, CDR2 SYDVKM. This CDR3 contains 14 residues. With 2 bases clipped from V and 5 bases from J, the junction kept 2 bases outside the gene matches. The sequence was collected from a human donor in good health (CMV status not recorded). Some clones in this sample may be carry-over from other donors' samples. The sequenced sample was cultured CD8+ T cells from PBMCs, obtained from culture after CMV antigen stimulation. The chain joins TRBV28 to TRBJ1-1; 10 nucleotides line up with TRBD1. CDR3 sequence (DNA): TGTGCCAGCAGTTTAACGGACAGGGGGACTGAAGCTTTCTTT. It yields the protein CASSLTDRGTEAFF.